A selection of T cell receptor beta chains follows, all from one sample in a study of beta chain features in type 1 diabetes. Using immunoSEQ multiplex PCR, the repertoire was profiled, and TCRdb retains in-frame clones only, with some absent. The sample yields fewer than 450,000 clones, about 13% seen once. The sequencing sample was made of naive CD4+ T cells from blood. The receptors derive from a woman under 30 with type 1 diabetes. The CDR3 runs from the conserved cysteine through the conserved F or W. D genes are given only for firm matches. For some rows the clone size is stated as once, few or many, or as a class when expanded; others skip it.

V,size,D,J,CDR3,DNA
TRBV11-2,few,NA,TRBJ1-1,CASSLDLGRNTEAFF,TGTGCCAGCAGCTTAGATCTTGGCAGAAACACTGAAGCTTTCTTT
TRBV6-5,NA,NA,TRBJ1-1,CASSYKGYGTEAFF,TGTGCCAGCAGTTATAAGGGGTACGGCACTGAAGCTTTCTTT
TRBV19,NA,NA,TRBJ1-2,CASSRTESGRYGYTF,TGTGCCAGTTCCAGGACCGAATCCGGGAGGTATGGCTACACCTTC
TRBV5-4,NA,NA,TRBJ2-1,CASSPAGGPLEFF,TGTGCCAGCAGCCCCGCGGGTGGACCCCTCGAGTTCTTC
TRBV9,NA,NA,TRBJ1-2,CASSVGYSPDGYTF,TGTGCCAGCAGCGTAGGTTACAGCCCGGATGGCTACACCTTC
TRBV19,NA,NA,TRBJ2-3,CASRGPTDTQYF,TGTGCCAGCCGAGGCCCCACAGATACGCAGTATTTT
TRBV25-1,NA,TRBD1,TRBJ2-5,CASSAGSGGETQYF,TGTGCCAGCAGTGCCGGGTCAGGGGGAGAGACCCAGTACTTC
TRBV7-8,NA,NA,TRBJ2-5,CASKNRDIMYQETQYF,TGTGCCAGTAAAAACCGGGACATCATGTACCAAGAGACCCAGTACTTC
TRBV5-4,few,TRBD2,TRBJ2-1,CASSSGGGTLDEQFF,TGTGCCAGCAGCTCCGGCGGGGGGACTTTAGATGAGCAGTTCTTC
TRBV25-1,NA,NA,TRBJ2-3,CASRSAPGSAADTQYF,TGTGCCAGCAGGAGCGCTCCGGGATCCGCGGCCGATACGCAGTATTTT
TRBV23-1,many,NA,TRBJ2-7,CASSLDSRSGEQYF,TGCGCCAGCAGTCTGGACAGCCGATCCGGCGAGCAGTACTTC
TRBV27,few,NA,TRBJ1-2,CASSSRTGRDGYTF,TGTGCCAGCAGTTCCAGAACAGGAAGGGATGGCTACACCTTC
TRBV18,NA,TRBD1,TRBJ2-3,CASSTDRADTQYF,TGTGCCAGCTCAACGGACAGGGCAGATACGCAGTATTTT
TRBV28,NA,NA,TRBJ1-1,CASTYAGTEAFF,TGTGCCAGCACGTATGCGGGGACTGAAGCTTTCTTT
TRBV7-9,NA,TRBD2,TRBJ2-3,CASSAAGNTDTQYF,TGTGCCAGTTCCGCAGCGGGAAACACAGATACGCAGTATTTT
TRBV4-3,NA,TRBD1,TRBJ1-1,CASSQETGDTEAFF,TGCGCCAGCAGCCAAGAGACAGGGGACACTGAAGCTTTCTTT
TRBV11-1,NA,NA,TRBJ1-1,CASSWGTNTEAFF,TGTGCCAGCAGCTGGGGCACCAACACTGAAGCTTTCTTT
TRBV2,NA,NA,TRBJ2-3,CASKGGTSTDTQYF,TGTGCCAGTAAGGGCGGGACTAGCACAGATACGCAGTATTTT
TRBV29-1,NA,TRBD1,TRBJ2-7,CSVGDRDEQYF,TGCAGCGTTGGGGACAGGGACGAGCAGTACTTC
TRBV29-1,few,NA,TRBJ1-1,CSVLDRPLLITEAFF,TGCAGCGTTCTGGACAGACCTCTCCTTATTACTGAAGCTTTCTTT
TRBV7-9,few,NA,TRBJ1-5,CASSGRGNSNQPQHF,TGTGCCAGCAGCGGCCGGGGAAATAGCAATCAGCCCCAGCATTTT
TRBV28,few,NA,TRBJ2-7,CASSGLHEQYF,TGTGCCAGCAGTGGCCTCCACGAGCAGTACTTC
TRBV28,few,TRBD1,TRBJ1-2,CASRLSTGLYGYTF,TGTGCCAGCAGGCTTTCGACAGGGCTTTATGGCTACACCTTC
TRBV5-1,NA,TRBD2,TRBJ2-5,CASTRSGRAGETQYF,TGCGCCAGCACCCGGAGCGGGAGGGCGGGTGAGACCCAGTACTTC